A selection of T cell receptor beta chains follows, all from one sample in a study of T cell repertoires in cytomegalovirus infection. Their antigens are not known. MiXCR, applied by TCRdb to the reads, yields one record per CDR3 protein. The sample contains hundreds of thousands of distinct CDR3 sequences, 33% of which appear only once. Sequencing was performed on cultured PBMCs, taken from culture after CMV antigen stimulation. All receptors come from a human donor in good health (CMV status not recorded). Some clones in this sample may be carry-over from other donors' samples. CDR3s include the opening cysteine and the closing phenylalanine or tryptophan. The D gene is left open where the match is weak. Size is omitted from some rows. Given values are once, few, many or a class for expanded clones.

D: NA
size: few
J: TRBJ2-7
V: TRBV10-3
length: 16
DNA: TGTGCCATCAGTGAGTCGATGGCAGGTAGTAACCCCGAGCAGTACTTC
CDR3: CAISESMAGSNPEQYF

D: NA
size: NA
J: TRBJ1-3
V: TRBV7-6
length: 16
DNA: TGTGCCAGCAGCAGAAACAGCCACTCCTCTGGAAACACCATATATTTT
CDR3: CASSRNSHSSGNTIYF

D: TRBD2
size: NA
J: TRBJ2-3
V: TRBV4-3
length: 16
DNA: TGCGCCAGCAGCCAAAACCTAGCGGTTAGCACAGATACGCAGTATTTT
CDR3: CASSQNLAVSTDTQYF

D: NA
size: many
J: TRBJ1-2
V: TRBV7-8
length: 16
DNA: TGTGCCAGCAGTTCTCGAGACAGGAGCTCACTGTATGGCTACACCTTC
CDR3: CASSSRDRSSLYGYTF

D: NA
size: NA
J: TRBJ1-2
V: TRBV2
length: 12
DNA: TGTGCCAGCAGTGGGGATCAGTATGGCTACACCTTC
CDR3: CASSGDQYGYTF

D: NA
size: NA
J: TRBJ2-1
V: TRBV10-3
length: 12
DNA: TGTGCCATCAGTGACCTGCTTCTAGAGCAGTTCTTC
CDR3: CAISDLLLEQFF

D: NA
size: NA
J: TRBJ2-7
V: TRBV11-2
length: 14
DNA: TGTGCCAGCAGCAAATGGTTGCCACCCTACGAGCAGTACTTC
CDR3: CASSKWLPPYEQYF

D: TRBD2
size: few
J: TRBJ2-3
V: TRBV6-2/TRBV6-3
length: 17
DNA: TGTGCCAGCAGTTACTCTCGACAATCGGGGGGAACAGATACGCAGTATTTT
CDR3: CASSYSRQSGGTDTQYF

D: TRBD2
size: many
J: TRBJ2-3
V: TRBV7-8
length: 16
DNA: TGTGCCAGCAGCTCTGGGACCTCCGGGAGGACAGATACGCAGTATTTT
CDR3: CASSSGTSGRTDTQYF

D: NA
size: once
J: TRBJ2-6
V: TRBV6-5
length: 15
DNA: TGTGCCAGCAGTCACAGGGACTCTGGGGCCAACGTCCTGACTTTC
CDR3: CASSHRDSGANVLTF

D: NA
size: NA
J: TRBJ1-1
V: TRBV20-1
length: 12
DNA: TGCAGTGCTAAAAGAGCGAACACTGAAGCTTTCTTT
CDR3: CSAKRANTEAFF

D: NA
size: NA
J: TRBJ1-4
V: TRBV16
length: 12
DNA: TGTGCCAGCAGCCTAACCGTTGAAAAACTGTTTTTT
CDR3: CASSLTVEKLFF

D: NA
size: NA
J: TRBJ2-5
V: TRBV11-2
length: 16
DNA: TGTGCCAGCAGCAGAGTTCCGGGCGTATACCAAGAGACCCAGTACTTC
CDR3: CASSRVPGVYQETQYF

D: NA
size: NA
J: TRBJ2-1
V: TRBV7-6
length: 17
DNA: TGTGCCAGCAGCTTAGGTGTAGGGGAAGGTTACTACAATGAGCAGTTCTTC
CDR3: CASSLGVGEGYYNEQFF

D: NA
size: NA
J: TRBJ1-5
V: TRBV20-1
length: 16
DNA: TGCAGTGCTAGAGGACTCTGGGGGGCCAGCAATCAGCCCCAGCATTTT
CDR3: CSARGLWGASNQPQHF

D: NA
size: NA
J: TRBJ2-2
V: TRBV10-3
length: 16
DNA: TGTGCCATCAGTGAGGCCGCAGGCAGCGTCACCGGGGAGCTGTTTTTT
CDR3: CAISEAAGSVTGELFF

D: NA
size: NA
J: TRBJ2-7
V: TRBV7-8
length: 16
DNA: TGTGCCAGCAGCTTAGGTATTGGAACCGTCTCCTACGAGCAGTACTTC
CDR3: CASSLGIGTVSYEQYF

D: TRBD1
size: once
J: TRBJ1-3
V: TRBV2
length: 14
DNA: TGTGCCAGCAGACTCGGGACAGGGGCATACACCATATATTTT
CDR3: CASRLGTGAYTIYF

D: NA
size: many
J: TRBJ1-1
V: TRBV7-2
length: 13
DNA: TGTGCCAGCAGCTTAGACAGGAGGACTGAAGCTTTCTTT
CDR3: CASSLDRRTEAFF

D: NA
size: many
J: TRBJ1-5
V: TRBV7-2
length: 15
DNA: TGTGCCAGCAGCTTGGTGGGATTTAGCAATCAGCCCCAGCATTTT
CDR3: CASSLVGFSNQPQHF

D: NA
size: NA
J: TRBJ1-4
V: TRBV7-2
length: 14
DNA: TGTGCCAGCAGCCATACCCCAACTAATGAAAAACTGTTTTTT
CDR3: CASSHTPTNEKLFF

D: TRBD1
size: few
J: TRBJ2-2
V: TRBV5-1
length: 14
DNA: TGCGCCAGCCGGGACAGATCGAACACCGGGGAGCTGTTTTTT
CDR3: CASRDRSNTGELFF

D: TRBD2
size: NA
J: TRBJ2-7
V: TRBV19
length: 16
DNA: TGTGCCAGTAGTCCGACCTTCCTAGCGGGAGCCGACGAGCAGTACTTC
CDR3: CASSPTFLAGADEQYF

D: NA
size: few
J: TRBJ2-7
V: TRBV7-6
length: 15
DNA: TGTGCCAGCAGCGGTAGCGCCTTCCCAACTGGGGAGCAGTACTTC
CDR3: CASSGSAFPTGEQYF

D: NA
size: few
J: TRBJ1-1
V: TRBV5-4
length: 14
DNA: TGTGCCAGCAGCTCGTCAACAGGGACTTGGGAAGCTTTCTTT
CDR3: CASSSSTGTWEAFF

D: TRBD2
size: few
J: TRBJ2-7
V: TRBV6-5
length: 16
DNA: TGTGCCAGCAGTTACGGGGGACTAGCGGGAGACAACGAGCAGTACTTC
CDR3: CASSYGGLAGDNEQYF

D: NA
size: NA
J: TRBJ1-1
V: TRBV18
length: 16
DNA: TGTGCCAGCTCACAAGGAGGGGTTGGGCTTACGGCTGAAGCTTTCTTT
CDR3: CASSQGGVGLTAEAFF

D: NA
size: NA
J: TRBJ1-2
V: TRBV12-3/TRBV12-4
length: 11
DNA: TGTGCCAGCAGTTTAGCAACGTACAGTGTCTTC
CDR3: CASSLATYSVF

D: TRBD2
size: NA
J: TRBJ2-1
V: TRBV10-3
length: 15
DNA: TGTGCCATCAGCGACGGGACTAGCGGTACCAATGAGCAGTTCTTC
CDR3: CAISDGTSGTNEQFF

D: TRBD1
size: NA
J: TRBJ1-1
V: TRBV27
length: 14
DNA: TGTGCCAGCAGTTATAGGACAGGGCACGCTGAAGCTTTCTTT
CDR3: CASSYRTGHAEAFF

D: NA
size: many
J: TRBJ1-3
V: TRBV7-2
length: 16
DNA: TGTGCCAGCAGCTTAAAGGGGACTTTAACTGGAAACACCATATATTTT
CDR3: CASSLKGTLTGNTIYF

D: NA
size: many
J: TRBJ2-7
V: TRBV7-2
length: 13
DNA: TGTGCCAGCGGGCCTCATATGGGGGCCGAGCAGTACTTC
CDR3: CASGPHMGAEQYF

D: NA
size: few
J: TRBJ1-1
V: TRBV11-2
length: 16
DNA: TGTGCCAGCAGCTTGGGTACGACAGGAGTGAACACTGAAGCTTTCTTT
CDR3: CASSLGTTGVNTEAFF

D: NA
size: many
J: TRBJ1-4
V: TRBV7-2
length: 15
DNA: TGTGCCAGCAGCTTAACGGGGACGCACTCCTTTCAACTGTTTTTT
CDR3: CASSLTGTHSFQLFF

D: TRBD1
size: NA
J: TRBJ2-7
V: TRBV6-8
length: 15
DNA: TGTGCCAGCAGGGCAGTGGGACAGGGAGCCTACGAGCAGTACTTC
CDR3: CASRAVGQGAYEQYF

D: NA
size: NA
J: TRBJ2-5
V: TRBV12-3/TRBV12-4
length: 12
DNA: TGTGCCAGCACTAGGGGGACGGAGACCCAGTACTTC
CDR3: CASTRGTETQYF

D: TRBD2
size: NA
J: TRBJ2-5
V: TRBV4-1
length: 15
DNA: TGCGCCAGCAGCCGATTAGCGGGAGTTCGAGAGACCCAGTACTTC
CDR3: CASSRLAGVRETQYF

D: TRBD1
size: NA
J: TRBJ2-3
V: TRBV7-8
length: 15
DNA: TGTGCCAGCAGCCGCAGACAGGGGGGCACAGATACGCAGTATTTT
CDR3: CASSRRQGGTDTQYF

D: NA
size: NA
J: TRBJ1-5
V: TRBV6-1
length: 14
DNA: TGTGCCAGCAAGCCGGGCAGGGGCGGTCAGCCCCAGCATTTT
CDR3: CASKPGRGGQPQHF

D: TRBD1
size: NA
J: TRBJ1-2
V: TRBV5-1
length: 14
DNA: TGCGCCAGCAGCTGGACAGGAGCTAACTATGGCTACACCTTC
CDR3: CASSWTGANYGYTF

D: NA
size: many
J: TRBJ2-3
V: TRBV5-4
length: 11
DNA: TGTGCCAGCGGGAACACAGATACGCAGTATTTT
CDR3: CASGNTDTQYF

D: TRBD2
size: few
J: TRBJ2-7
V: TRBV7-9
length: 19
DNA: TGTGCCAGCAGCTTCAGGAGGGGACTAGCGGCGTCCACCCCCTACGAGCAGTACTTC
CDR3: CASSFRRGLAASTPYEQYF

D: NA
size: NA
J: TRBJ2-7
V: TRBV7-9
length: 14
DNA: TGTGCCAGCAGCTTACGCCTTAGCTCCTACGAGCAGTACTTC
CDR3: CASSLRLSSYEQYF

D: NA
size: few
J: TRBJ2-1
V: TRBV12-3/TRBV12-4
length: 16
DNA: TGTGCCAGCAGTCAACACCCAGGAGGGGTGGACAATGAGCAGTTCTTC
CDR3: CASSQHPGGVDNEQFF

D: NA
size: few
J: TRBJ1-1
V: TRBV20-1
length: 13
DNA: TGCAGTGCTAGTCCCTCGGGGGGCACTGAAGCTTTCTTT
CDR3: CSASPSGGTEAFF

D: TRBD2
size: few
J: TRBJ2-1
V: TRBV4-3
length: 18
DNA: TGCGCCAGCAGCCAAGACCCTCCTACTAGCGGGGCCTACAATGAGCAGTTCTTC
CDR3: CASSQDPPTSGAYNEQFF

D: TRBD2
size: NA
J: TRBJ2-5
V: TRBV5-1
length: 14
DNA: TGCGCCAGCAGCCAGACTAGCGACGGCGGGACCCAGTACTTC
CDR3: CASSQTSDGGTQYF

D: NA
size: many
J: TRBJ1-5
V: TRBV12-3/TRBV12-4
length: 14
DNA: TGTGCCAGCAGTTTTGGTAATGCGGGTCAGCCCCAGCATTTT
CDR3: CASSFGNAGQPQHF

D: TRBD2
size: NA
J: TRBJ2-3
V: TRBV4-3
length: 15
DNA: TGCGCCAGCAGCCAAACTAGCGGGAGGGCAGATACGCAGTATTTT
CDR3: CASSQTSGRADTQYF